This T cell receptor (beta chain) was retrieved from a study of patients and donors after allogeneic stem cell transplantation. Trimming shortened V by 8 bases and J by 2 bases, and 23 bases separated the two germline ends. The germline gives CDR1 SGHKS, CDR2 YYEKEE (reference sequence). The CDR3 is 16 amino acids. The table lists this clonotype with many counts. MiXCR, run by TCRdb on the RT-PCR reads, gives a single entry per CDR3 protein. Among approximately 9,500 distinct CDR3 sequences listed, roughly 4.3% were seen once. V gene TRBV5-5 combines with J gene TRBJ2-7; a possible D gene is TRBD2 (6 bases). Sequenced material: blood, either unsorted or a sorted T cell fraction (not recorded which). The sequence came from a human donor who was either an allogeneic HSCT recipient or a stem cell or donor lymphocyte infusion donor (not recorded which). It is not recorded whose cells these are; they may come from a transplant donor. The CDR3 nucleotides are TGTGCCAGGACTCCCCTCAGAGGAGGGCAGCCCTACGAGCAGTACTTC. The encoded protein is CARTPLRGGQPYEQYF.